This is a list of T cell receptor beta chains from one sample in a study of STAT5B mutations in CD4+ large granular lymphocyte leukemia. Repertoires were generated with immunoSEQ multiplex PCR, while TCRdb's copy carries only in-frame clones and drops some. There are fewer than 45,000 clones in the sample; about 81% occur only once, and approximately 0.35% lies in the top ten. Sequences were obtained from CD4+ T cells from blood buffy coats. These receptors all stem from a human donor in good health. Both conserved end residues are part of each CDR3. A D gene is named only where the DNA matches it firmly. Not all rows give a size; the values are once, few, many and, for expanded clones, a class.

V gene,D gene,clone size,J gene,CDR3 DNA,CDR3 protein
TRBV27,.,.,TRBJ2-2,TGTGCCAGCAGTTTCGGGGTGAACACCGGGGAGCTGTTTTTT,CASSFGVNTGELFF
TRBV7-2,.,.,TRBJ2-3,TGTGCCAGCAGCCCCCCCCTGTCCACAGATACGCAGTATTTT,CASSPPLSTDTQYF
TRBV28,.,.,TRBJ1-2,TGTGCCAGCGGGAGGGGGGACTATGGCTACACCTTC,CASGRGDYGYTF
TRBV19,TRBD1,.,TRBJ1-1,TGTGCCAGTAGAAAGGGACAGCAGAACACTGAAGCTTTCTTT,CASRKGQQNTEAFF
TRBV28,TRBD1,.,TRBJ1-2,TGTGCCAGCAGTTCCGGGGGACAGGACCATCCGGGCTACACCTTC,CASSSGGQDHPGYTF
TRBV7-9,TRBD1,.,TRBJ2-3,TGTGCCAGCAGGCCCGAGTTCCGGGACAGAACAACAGATACGCAGTATTTT,CASRPEFRDRTTDTQYF
TRBV5-6,.,once,TRBJ1-1,TGTGCCAGCAGCCTAAATCAGAAAACCAAAGCTTTCTTT,CASSLNQKTKAFF
TRBV7-2,.,.,TRBJ1-6,TGTGCCAGCAGCTTAAACAGGGATCGCTCACCCCTCCACTTT,CASSLNRDRSPLHF
TRBV30,TRBD1,.,TRBJ1-5,TGTGCCTGGAGCGCGGGACAGGGCGAAACTAGCAATCAGCCCCAGCATTTT,CAWSAGQGETSNQPQHF
TRBV28,.,once,TRBJ2-3,TGTGCCAGCAGTTTACCCCCTACCACGCTATCCCCAGATACGCAGTATTTT,CASSLPPTTLSPDTQYF
TRBV6-8,.,.,TRBJ2-2,TGTGCCAGCAGCCCAACGGGTAGGACCGGGGAGCTGTTTTTT,CASSPTGRTGELFF
TRBV10-2,.,.,TRBJ1-1,TGCGCCAGCAGTGAGGGGGTGAACACTGAAGCTTTCTTT,CASSEGVNTEAFF
TRBV27,TRBD2,.,TRBJ2-3,TGTGCCAGCAGTTTATACAAGCGGGGTACCACAGATACGCAGTATTTT,CASSLYKRGTTDTQYF
TRBV30,.,.,TRBJ1-5,TGTGCCTGGAGTCCTCCGAGCAATCAGCCCCAGCATTTT,CAWSPPSNQPQHF
TRBV7-2,TRBD1,.,TRBJ1-1,TGTGCCAGCAGCTTGTTCCAGGGGGCGCACACTGAAGCTTTCTTT,CASSLFQGAHTEAFF
TRBV9,TRBD2,.,TRBJ2-1,TGTGCCAGCAGCTCCTCTATTGGGGGGGCCTACAATGAGCAGTTCTTC,CASSSSIGGAYNEQFF
TRBV5-6,TRBD1,.,TRBJ1-4,TGTGCCAGCAGCTCTCCATGGACAGGAGGAAATGAAAAACTGTTTTTT,CASSSPWTGGNEKLFF
TRBV7-9,.,.,TRBJ1-4,TGTGCCAGCAGCCTAACAGGGTTCACTAATGAAAAACTGTTTTTT,CASSLTGFTNEKLFF
TRBV25-1,TRBD1,.,TRBJ1-1,TGTGCCAGCAGTGAACCGGGACAGGGGAACACTGAAGCTTTCTTT,CASSEPGQGNTEAFF
TRBV25-1,TRBD1,.,TRBJ2-7,TGTGCCAGCAGTGGTGTTACAGGGGCTCTTTTCTACGAGCAGTACTTC,CASSGVTGALFYEQYF
TRBV7-2,TRBD1,.,TRBJ1-1,TGTGCCAGCAGCACACGACAGGGAAACACTGAAGCTTTCTTT,CASSTRQGNTEAFF
TRBV9,.,.,TRBJ2-3,TGTGCCAGCAGCTTGACGGTTCTAGCCAAAGATACGCAGTATTTT,CASSLTVLAKDTQYF
TRBV28,TRBD1,.,TRBJ1-5,TGTGCCAGCAGGTGGACAGGGGGCGGTCAGCCCCAGCATTTT,CASRWTGGGQPQHF
TRBV5-4,TRBD1,.,TRBJ1-2,TGTGCCAGCAGCCAGGATAGGGGGCTGTCTGGCTACACCTTC,CASSQDRGLSGYTF
TRBV18,.,.,TRBJ2-5,TGTGCCAGCTCACCAGGGTCTGTAGAGGAGACCCAGTACTTC,CASSPGSVEETQYF
TRBV6-5,.,.,TRBJ2-2,TGTGCCAGCAGTTCACCCGGGACGAACACCGGGGAGCTGTTTTTT,CASSSPGTNTGELFF
TRBV15,.,.,TRBJ2-3,TGTGCCACCAGCAGAAACCCCGGGACCCTAATCTCAGATACGCAGTATTTT,CATSRNPGTLISDTQYF
TRBV5-4,.,.,TRBJ1-1,TGTGCCAGCAGGAAACAGGGTGCCGGTAACACTGAAGCTTTCTTT,CASRKQGAGNTEAFF
TRBV2,.,.,TRBJ1-2,TGTGCCAGCAGTCCAGACAGTGATGGCTACACCTTC,CASSPDSDGYTF
TRBV6-1,.,.,TRBJ2-2,TGTGCCAGCAGTGAAGCCACAGGGCAGGTCGGGGAGCTGTTTTTT,CASSEATGQVGELFF
TRBV7-7,.,few,TRBJ2-2,TGTGCCAGCAGCCTGACAGGAGTCGGGGAGCTGTTTTTT,CASSLTGVGELFF
TRBV5-1,.,few,TRBJ1-2,TGCGCCAGCAGCTCGGCCGCGTCCGGTCCGGATAGCTACACCTTC,CASSSAASGPDSYTF
TRBV9,TRBD2,.,TRBJ2-1,TGTGCCAGCAGCGTAGAGGGCCAGCGGGGAGGTTCCAAGTTCTTC,CASSVEGQRGGSKFF
TRBV5-1,.,.,TRBJ1-2,TGCGCCAGCAGCTTGGAGACGGGGAGAGCTGGCTACACCTTC,CASSLETGRAGYTF
TRBV9,.,.,TRBJ2-7,TGTGCCAGCAGCCCGGGCTACGAGCAGTACTTC,CASSPGYEQYF
TRBV6-1,TRBD1,.,TRBJ1-6,TGTGCCAGCAGTGATGGGTCAGGGGGATTCCTGTCGAGTAGTAATTCACCCCTCCACTTT,CASSDGSGGFLSSSNSPLHF
TRBV27,.,once,TRBJ2-2,TGTGCCAGCAGTTTTGGGAACACCGGGGAGCTGTTTTTT,CASSFGNTGELFF
TRBV10-3,TRBD2,.,TRBJ2-1,TGTGCCATCAGTGAGCTAGCGGCCTACAATGAGCAGTTCTTC,CAISELAAYNEQFF
TRBV19,TRBD1,.,TRBJ1-1,TGTGCCAGTAGTATGGGACAGTACACTGAAGCTTTCTTT,CASSMGQYTEAFF
TRBV7-2,.,.,TRBJ1-1,TGTGCCAGCAGCGTAGACAGGAACACTGAAGCTTTCTTT,CASSVDRNTEAFF
TRBV29-1,.,.,TRBJ1-1,TGCAGCGTTGGGCTCAGAATGAACACTGAAGCTTTCTTT,CSVGLRMNTEAFF
TRBV7-2,TRBD2,.,TRBJ2-7,TGTGCCAGCAGCTTAGTAGGGTCTAGCGGGGAGAGCTCCTACGAGCAGTACTTC,CASSLVGSSGESSYEQYF
TRBV28,TRBD1,.,TRBJ1-2,TGTGCCAGCAGATCTGGGACAGGGTTGAGCTATGGCTACACCTTC,CASRSGTGLSYGYTF
TRBV6-6,.,.,TRBJ2-7,TGTGCCAGCAGTTACTCCACACGTCCCGCCGAGCAGTACTTC,CASSYSTRPAEQYF
TRBV10-2,TRBD2,.,TRBJ2-5,TGCGCCAGCAGGAGGGGACTAGAGTACCAAGAGACCCAGTACTTC,CASRRGLEYQETQYF
TRBV7-9,.,.,TRBJ2-2,TGTGCCAGCAGAAAAGAGGACAGATTCACCGGGGAGCTGTTTTTT,CASRKEDRFTGELFF
TRBV5-8,TRBD1,once,TRBJ2-3,TGTGCCAGCAGCTTGGGTGGACAGGGCACAGATACGCAGTATTTT,CASSLGGQGTDTQYF
TRBV21-1,.,.,TRBJ2-3,TGTGCCAGCAGCATCTTCCGGGACAGGGCGGTTAAGTATTTT,CASSIFRDRAVKYF
TRBV10-3,.,.,TRBJ1-4,TGTGCCATCAGTGAGAAGGCCACTAATGAAAAACTGTTTTTT,CAISEKATNEKLFF
TRBV4-2,TRBD2,.,TRBJ2-3,TGTGCCAGCAGCCTCCCTCTAGCGGGAGAAGATACGCAGTATTTT,CASSLPLAGEDTQYF
TRBV5-6,.,.,TRBJ1-2,TGTGCCAGCAGCTTGCCCGGAGGGCGTCCCAACTATGGCTACACCTTC,CASSLPGGRPNYGYTF
TRBV6-5,TRBD2,once,TRBJ2-5,TGTGCCAGCCACCTAGCGGGGGTCGAGACCCAGTACTTC,CASHLAGVETQYF
TRBV2,.,.,TRBJ2-3,TGTGCCAGCAGTCTGACTAGATCGGGTCGCACAGATACGCAGTATTTT,CASSLTRSGRTDTQYF
TRBV6-4,TRBD1,.,TRBJ1-6,TGTGCCAGCAGTGAGGTGGGACAGGGGAATTCACCCCTCCACTTT,CASSEVGQGNSPLHF
TRBV7-2,TRBD1,once,TRBJ2-3,TGTGCCAGCAGCTCCCGGGACAGGGTTCCAGATACGCAGTATTTT,CASSSRDRVPDTQYF
TRBV6-5,TRBD1,.,TRBJ2-3,TGTGCCAGCAGCTTACAGGGGGCAGATACGCAGTATTTT,CASSLQGADTQYF
TRBV6-5,.,.,TRBJ2-7,TGTGCCAGCAGTTACTCACCAGAAGACTCCTACGAGCAGTACTTC,CASSYSPEDSYEQYF